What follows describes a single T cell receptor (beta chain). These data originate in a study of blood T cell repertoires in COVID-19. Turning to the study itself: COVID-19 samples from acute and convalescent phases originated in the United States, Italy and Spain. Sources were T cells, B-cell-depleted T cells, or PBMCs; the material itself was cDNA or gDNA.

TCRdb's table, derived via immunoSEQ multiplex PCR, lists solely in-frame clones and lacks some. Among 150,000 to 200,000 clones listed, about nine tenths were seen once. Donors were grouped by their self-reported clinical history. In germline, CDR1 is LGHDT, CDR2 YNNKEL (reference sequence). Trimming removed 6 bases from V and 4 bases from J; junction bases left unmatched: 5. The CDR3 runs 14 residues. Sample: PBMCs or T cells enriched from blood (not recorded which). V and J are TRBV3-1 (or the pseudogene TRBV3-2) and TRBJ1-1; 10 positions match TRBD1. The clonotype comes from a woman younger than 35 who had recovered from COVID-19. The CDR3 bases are TGTGCCAGCAGTCGGACAGGGGGGACCACTGAAGCTTTCTTT. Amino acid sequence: CASSRTGGTTEAFF.